This T cell receptor (beta chain) appears in the sequencing data of a study of T cell clonotyping in hematopoietic cell transplantation (dated by TCRdb to the early 2020s). Notes on the research overall: Pretransplant samples from recipients were collected after cytoreduction. Recruitment of patients ran from late 2015 to early 2017, and follow-up continued until late 2020 or until death. A total of 150 or so blood samples were gathered in the study from a few dozen consecutive transplant recipients along with their related donors.

Findings and caveats that apply to the study as a whole: Sample size was limited, and cells were not sorted, so CD4 and CD8 repertoire contributions could not be separated. Recipient repertoires showed only a small fraction of overlap with donor repertoires, and over 97% appeared de novo at the given depth. Broader TCR repertoire diversity after transplant was predicted by Inverse Simpson Index values from donors and from recipients before transplant. After transplant, TCR diversity in recipients dropped, and pathologically expanded clonotypes increased progressively from day 30 to day 180.

CDR1 and CDR2, per the germline V gene, are MNHNS and SASEGT. The CDR3 goes from the cysteine to the phenylalanine over 15 residues. The CDR3 DNA has 45 bases and is translated from base 1. The junction shows trimming of 1 base on V and 6 bases on J, plus 13 bases between the germline ends. The immunoSEQ assay, a bias-controlled multiplex PCR using V- and J-specific primers, was used to amplify TCR beta CDR3 regions from genomic DNA. In a second PCR step, the CDR3 amplicons were tagged with a proprietary barcode plus Illumina adapter sequences. An Illumina MiSeq instrument was used to sequence the CDR3 libraries. On the study's bioinformatics: Export and quality control were handled in immunoSEQ Analyzer 3.0, while downstream analyses relied on R Bioconductor and Immunarch. Only productive rearrangements within the normalized downsampled data set were used in the calculation of repertoire metrics. Pathologically expanded clonotypes were defined as those larger than 5 templates in the normalized cohort. The Inverse Simpson Index served as the measure of repertoire diversity. To capture all clonotypes, the CMV-specificity analyses were run on the non-normalized data set. TCRdb's version of the immuneACCESS table is confined to in-frame rearrangements and falls short of the full clone set. An unresolved V gene accounts for under half of the shortfall where checked; the remainder is of unknown origin. For V, J and clone size, that table is used; D and trimming come from the DNA. This sample has roughly 30,000 clones in its table, and approximately 77% of those were observed once. The ten largest clonotypes hold less than 2% of the sample.

The time point label, as the study defines it: recipient sample about 28 days before transplant, after cytoreduction. Blood from recipients was drawn roughly 28 days before transplant, then again at days 30, 100 and 180 after transplant. Using Nuclei Lysis Solution, genomic DNA was extracted from unfractionated peripheral blood mononuclear cells that were either fresh or cryopreserved. For this clone: Its binding antigen is unknown. Base qualities are not recorded, but no much larger clone differs from it by a single base.

The sequence joins TRBV6-1 to TRBJ1-5; the D gene is perhaps TRBD1, from 6 matching bases. The clonotype comes from a man aged 35 to 55 with acute myeloid leukemia. Some clones in this sample may be carry-over from other donors' samples. This specimen consisted of peripheral blood mononuclear cells, obtained before stem cell transplant. For the CDR3, the sequence is CASSEDGGGGQPQHF. The DNA is TGTGCCAGCAGTGAAGACGGTGGGGGCGGTCAGCCCCAGCATTTT.